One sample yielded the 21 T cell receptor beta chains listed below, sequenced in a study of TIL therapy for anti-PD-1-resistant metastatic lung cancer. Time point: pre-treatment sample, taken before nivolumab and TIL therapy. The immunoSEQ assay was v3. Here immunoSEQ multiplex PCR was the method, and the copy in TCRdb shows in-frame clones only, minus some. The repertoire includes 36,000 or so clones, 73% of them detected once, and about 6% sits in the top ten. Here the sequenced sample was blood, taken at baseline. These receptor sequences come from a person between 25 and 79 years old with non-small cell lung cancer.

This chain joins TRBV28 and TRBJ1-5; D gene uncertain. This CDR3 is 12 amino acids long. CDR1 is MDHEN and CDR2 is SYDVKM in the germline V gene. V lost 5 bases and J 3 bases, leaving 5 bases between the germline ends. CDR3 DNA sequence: TGTGCCAGCAGTACCCTCAATCAGCCCCAGCATTTT. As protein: CASSTLNQPQHF.

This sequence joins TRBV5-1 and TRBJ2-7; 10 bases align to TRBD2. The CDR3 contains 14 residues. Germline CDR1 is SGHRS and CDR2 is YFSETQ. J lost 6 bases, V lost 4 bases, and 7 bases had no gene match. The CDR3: CASSPLAGASEQYF. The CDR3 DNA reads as TGCGCCAGCAGCCCCCTAGCGGGAGCTTCCGAGCAGTACTTC. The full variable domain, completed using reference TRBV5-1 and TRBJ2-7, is KAGVTQTPRYLIKTRGQQVTLSCSPISGHRSVSWYQQTPGQGLQFLFEYFSETQRNKGNFPGRFSGRQFSNSRSEMNVSTLELGDSALYLCASSPLAGASEQYFGPGTRLTVT.

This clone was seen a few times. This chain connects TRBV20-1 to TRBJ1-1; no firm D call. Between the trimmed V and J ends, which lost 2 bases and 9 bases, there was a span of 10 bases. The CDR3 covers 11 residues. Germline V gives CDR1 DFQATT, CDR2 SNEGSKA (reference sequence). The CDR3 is CSARLAIQAFF. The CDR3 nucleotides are TGCAGTGCTAGATTAGCTATTCAAGCTTTCTTT.

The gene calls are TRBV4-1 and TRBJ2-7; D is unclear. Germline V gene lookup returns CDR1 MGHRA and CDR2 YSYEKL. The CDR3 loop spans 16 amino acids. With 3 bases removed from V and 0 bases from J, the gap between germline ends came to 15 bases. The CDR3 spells CASSQNRVLSSYEQYF. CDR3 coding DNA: TGCGCCAGCAGCCAGAACCGGGTCCTGAGCTCCTACGAGCAGTACTTC.

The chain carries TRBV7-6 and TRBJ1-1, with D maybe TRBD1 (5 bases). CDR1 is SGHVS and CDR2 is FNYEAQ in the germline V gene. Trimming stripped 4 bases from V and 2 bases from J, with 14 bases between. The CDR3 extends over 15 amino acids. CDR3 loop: CASSSPGRVNTEAFF. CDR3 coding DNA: TGTGCCAGCAGCTCACCGGGACGGGTAAACACTGAAGCTTTCTTT.

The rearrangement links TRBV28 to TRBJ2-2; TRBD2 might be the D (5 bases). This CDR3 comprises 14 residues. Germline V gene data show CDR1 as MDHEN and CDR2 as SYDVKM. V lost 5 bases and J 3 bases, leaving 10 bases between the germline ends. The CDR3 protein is CASSRGYDTGELFF. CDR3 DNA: TGTGCCAGCAGTCGAGGGTACGACACCGGGGAGCTGTTTTTT.

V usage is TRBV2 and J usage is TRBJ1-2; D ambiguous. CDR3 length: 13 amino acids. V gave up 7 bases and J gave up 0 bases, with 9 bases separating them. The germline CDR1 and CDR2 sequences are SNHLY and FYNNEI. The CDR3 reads CASKVQTNYGYTF. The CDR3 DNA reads TGTGCCAGCAAGGTCCAGACTAACTATGGCTACACCTTC. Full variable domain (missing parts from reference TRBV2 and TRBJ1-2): EPEVTQTPSHQVTQMGQEVILRCVPISNHLYFYWYRQILGQKVEFLVSFYNNEISEKSEIFDDQFSVERPDGSNFTLKIRSTKLEDSAMYFCASKVQTNYGYTFGSGTRLTVV.

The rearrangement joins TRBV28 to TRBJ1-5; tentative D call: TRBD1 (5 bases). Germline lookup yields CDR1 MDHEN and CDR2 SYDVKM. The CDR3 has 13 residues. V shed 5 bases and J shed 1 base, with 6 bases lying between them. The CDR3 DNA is TGTGCCAGCAGTGGGGGGAGCAATCAGCCCCAGCATTTT. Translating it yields CASSGGSNQPQHF.

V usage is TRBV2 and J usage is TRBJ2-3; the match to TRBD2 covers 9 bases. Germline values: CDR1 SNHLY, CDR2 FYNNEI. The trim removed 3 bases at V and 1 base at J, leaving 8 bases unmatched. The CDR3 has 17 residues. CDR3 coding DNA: TGTGCCAGCAGTGAGGGTTTTGGCGGGGGGGGCACAGATACGCAGTATTTT. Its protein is CASSEGFGGGGTDTQYF.

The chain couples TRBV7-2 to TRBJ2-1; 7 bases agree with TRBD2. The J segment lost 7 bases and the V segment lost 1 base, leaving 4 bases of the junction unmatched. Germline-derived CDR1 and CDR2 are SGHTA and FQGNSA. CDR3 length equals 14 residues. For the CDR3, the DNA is TGTGCCAGCAGCTTAGACGGGAGGTCAAATGAGCAGTTCTTC. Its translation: CASSLDGRSNEQFF.

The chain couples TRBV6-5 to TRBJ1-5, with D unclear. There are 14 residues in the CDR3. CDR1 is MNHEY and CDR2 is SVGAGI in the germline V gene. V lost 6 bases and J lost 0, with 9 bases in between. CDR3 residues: CASRRTNSNQPQHF. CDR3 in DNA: TGTGCCAGCAGGAGAACAAATAGCAATCAGCCCCAGCATTTT.

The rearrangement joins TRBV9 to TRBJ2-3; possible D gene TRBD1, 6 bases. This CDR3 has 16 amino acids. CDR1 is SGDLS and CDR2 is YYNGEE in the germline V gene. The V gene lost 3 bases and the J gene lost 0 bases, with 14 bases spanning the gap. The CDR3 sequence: CASSERGSRSTDTQYF. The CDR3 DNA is TGTGCCAGCAGCGAGAGGGGGAGTAGAAGCACAGATACGCAGTATTTT.

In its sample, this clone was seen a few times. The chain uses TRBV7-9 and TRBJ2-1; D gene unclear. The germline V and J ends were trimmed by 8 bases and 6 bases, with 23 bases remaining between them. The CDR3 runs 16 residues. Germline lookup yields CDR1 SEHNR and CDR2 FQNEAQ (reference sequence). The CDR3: CASGGWSRRTLNEQFF. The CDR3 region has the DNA TGTGCCAGCGGCGGATGGTCTAGGCGAACTCTCAATGAGCAGTTCTTC.

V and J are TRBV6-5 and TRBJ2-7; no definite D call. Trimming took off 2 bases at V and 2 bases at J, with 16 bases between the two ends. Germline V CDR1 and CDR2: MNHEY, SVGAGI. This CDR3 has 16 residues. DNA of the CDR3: TGTGCCAGCAGTTACCGCAGCGCAGGTAGTACCTACGAGCAGTACTTC. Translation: CASSYRSAGSTYEQYF.

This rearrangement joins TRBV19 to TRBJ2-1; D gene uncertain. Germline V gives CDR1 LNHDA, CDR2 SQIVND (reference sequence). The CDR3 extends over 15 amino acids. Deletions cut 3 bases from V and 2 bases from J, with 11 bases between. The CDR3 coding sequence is TGTGCCAGTAGTATCCTGGGCGCGACCTACAATGAGCAGTTCTTC. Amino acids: CASSILGATYNEQFF. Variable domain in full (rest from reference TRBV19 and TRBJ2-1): DGGITQSPKYLFRKEGQNVTLSCEQNLNHDAMYWYRQDPGQGLRLIYYSQIVNDFQKGDIAEGYSVSREKKESFPLTVTSAQKNPTAFYLCASSILGATYNEQFFGPGTRLTVL.

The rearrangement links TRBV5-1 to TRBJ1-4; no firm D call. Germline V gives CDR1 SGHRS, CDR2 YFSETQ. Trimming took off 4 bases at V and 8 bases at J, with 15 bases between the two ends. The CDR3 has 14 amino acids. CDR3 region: CASSLDRGWEKLFF. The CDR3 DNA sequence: TGCGCCAGCAGCCTGGACCGGGGATGGGAAAAACTGTTTTTT.

CDR3 sequence (DNA): TGCAGCGTTGAAGTTCGGGGAAGGGCCTACAATGAGCAGTTCTTC. Translation: CSVEVRGRAYNEQFF. The rearrangement links TRBV29-1 to TRBJ2-1, with D possibly TRBD2 on 5 matching bases. The CDR3 has 15 residues. With 1 base removed from V and 2 bases from J, the gap between germline ends came to 12 bases. CDR1 is SQVTM and CDR2 is ANQGSEA in the germline V gene.

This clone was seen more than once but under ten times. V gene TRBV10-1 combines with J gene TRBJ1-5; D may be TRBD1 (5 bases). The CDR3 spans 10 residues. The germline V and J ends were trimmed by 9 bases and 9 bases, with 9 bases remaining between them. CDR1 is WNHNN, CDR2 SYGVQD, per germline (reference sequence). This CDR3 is CARGDWPQHF. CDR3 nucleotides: TGCGCCAGAGGGGACTGGCCCCAGCATTTT.

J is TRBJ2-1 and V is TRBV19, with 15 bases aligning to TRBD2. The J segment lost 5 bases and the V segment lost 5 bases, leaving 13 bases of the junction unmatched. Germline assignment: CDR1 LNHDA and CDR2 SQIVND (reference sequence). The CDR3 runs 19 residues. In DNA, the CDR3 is TGTGCCAGTAGTGCTCCACCCGGACTAGCGGGGGGGCTCCACAATGAGCAGTTCTTC. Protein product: CASSAPPGLAGGLHNEQFF.

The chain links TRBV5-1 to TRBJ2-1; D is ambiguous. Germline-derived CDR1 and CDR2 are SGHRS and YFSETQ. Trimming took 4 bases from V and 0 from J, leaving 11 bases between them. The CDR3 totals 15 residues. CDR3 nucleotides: TGCGCCAGCAGCCTCGACTGGAGCTCCTACAATGAGCAGTTCTTC. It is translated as CASSLDWSSYNEQFF.

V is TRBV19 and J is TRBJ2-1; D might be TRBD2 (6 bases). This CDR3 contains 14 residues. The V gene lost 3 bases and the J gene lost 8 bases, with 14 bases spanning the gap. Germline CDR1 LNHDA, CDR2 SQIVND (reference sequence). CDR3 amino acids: CASSIAGIKDEQFF. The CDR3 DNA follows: TGTGCCAGTAGTATTGCGGGGATAAAGGATGAGCAGTTCTTC. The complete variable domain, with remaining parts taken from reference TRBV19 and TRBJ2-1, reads DGGITQSPKYLFRKEGQNVTLSCEQNLNHDAMYWYRQDPGQGLRLIYYSQIVNDFQKGDIAEGYSVSREKKESFPLTVTSAQKNPTAFYLCASSIAGIKDEQFFGPGTRLTVL.